The next 11 T cell receptor beta chains were all read from a single sample in a study of blood T cells in healthy people across ages. PCR was performed a second time for about 7 to 11 cycles using a sample-barcoded 5' primer and a J-beta primer mix. TCRdb reanalysed the 5' RACE reads using MiXCR and keeps one entry per CDR3 protein. Of around 1,500,000 distinct CDR3 sequences in the sample, under 30% were seen once. The sample consisted of blood. The receptors were sampled from a woman aged 30 to 39 in good health.

This clonotype was seen a few times. The chain couples TRBV9 to TRBJ2-5, with TRBD2 matching over 7 bases. CDR1 is SGDLS, CDR2 YYNGEE, per germline. J lost 11 bases, V lost 5 bases, and 15 bases had no gene match. The CDR3 is 14 amino acids. The CDR3 is CASRGGAGSSEQYF. In nucleotides, the CDR3 is TGTGCCAGCAGGGGAGGGGCGGGAAGTTCTGAGCAGTACTTC.

This clonotype was observed a few times. The gene calls are TRBV6-2 or TRBV6-3 and TRBJ1-1, with D perhaps TRBD1 (6 bases). Germline CDR1 reads MNHEY; CDR2 reads SVGEGT. The CDR3 spans 16 residues. V was trimmed by 2 bases and J by 4 bases, leaving 17 bases between them. The CDR3 here is CASSYGADRTITEAFF. CDR3 sequence (DNA): TGTGCCAGCAGTTACGGAGCCGACAGGACAATCACTGAAGCTTTCTTT.

The sample holds a few counts of this clonotype. The chain joins TRBV7-2 to TRBJ2-3; D may correspond to TRBD1 or TRBD2 (5 bases each). Trimming cost V 1 base and J 7 bases, with 18 bases left between them. The CDR3 has 16 amino acids. Per germline, CDR1 SGHTA and CDR2 FQGNSA. DNA of the CDR3: TGTGCCAGCAGCTTAGAGTCTAGTGGGACCGTATATACGCAGTATTTT. The encoded protein is CASSLESSGTVYTQYF.

This clonotype was recorded many times. The chain uses TRBV12-3 or TRBV12-4 and TRBJ1-2, with D tentatively TRBD1 (5 bases). Trimming stripped 6 bases from V and 2 bases from J, with 13 bases between. This CDR3 region has 14 residues. CDR3 protein: CASSLGPANYGYTF. CDR3 bases: TGTGCCAGCAGCCTGGGACCCGCCAACTATGGCTACACCTTC.

With regard to this clonotype: A read error is possible here, since a much larger clone lies one base away. The chain employs TRBV7-7 and TRBJ2-4, with 8 bases that match TRBD1. The J call is in doubt because the DNA end fits TRBJ2-5 better. The CDR3 consists of 14 residues. Germline CDR1 SSHAT, CDR2 FNYEAQ (reference sequence). The CDR3 nucleotides are TGTACCAGCAGCTTAGGACAGGGCTTTGGGACCCAGTACTTC. It translates to CTSSLGQGFGTQYF.

Only a few counts were recorded for this clonotype. The chain uses TRBV9 and TRBJ1-5, with D maybe TRBD1 (5 bases). The ends were cut back, 3 bases at V and 4 bases at J, with 11 bases in the middle. CDR1 and CDR2 (germline): SGDLS, YYNGEE. This CDR3 contains 14 residues. The CDR3 DNA reads as TGTGCCAGCAGCGCGTGGGGGGATAATCAGCCCCAGCATTTT. Translated: CASSAWGDNQPQHF.

The chain employs TRBV21-1 and TRBJ2-2; whether TRBD2, the table's D call, matches the DNA was not checked. TRBV21-1 represents a pseudogene. The CDR3 contains 18 residues. The CDR3 reads CASSKGSSGRRGTGELFF. The CDR3 nucleotides are TGTGCCAGCAGCAAAGGATCTAGCGGGAGGCGGGGCACCGGGGAGCTGTTTTTT.

The CDR3 DNA sequence: TGTGCCAGCAGCCAGGGACTAGCGGGGAACCAAGAGACCCAGTACTTC. It translates to CASSQGLAGNQETQYF. This chain uses TRBV7-2 with TRBJ2-5; 13 bases match TRBD2. The CDR3 consists of 16 residues. CDR1 and CDR2 (germline): SGHTA, FQGNSA. V lost 5 bases, J lost 0 bases, and 3 bases stayed unmatched.

In its sample, this clonotype was seen a few times. V is TRBV14 and J is TRBJ2-1; D uncertain. V was pared by 0 bases and J by 0 bases, with 6 bases between. This CDR3 is built from 15 residues. Germline CDR1 reads SGHDN; CDR2 reads FVKESK. Here the CDR3 DNA reads TGTGCCAGCAGCCAAGACATGAGCTCCTACAATGAGCAGTTCTTC. Its translation: CASSQDMSSYNEQFF. Looking up the rest from reference TRBV14 and TRBJ2-1 gives the full variable domain: EAGVTQFPSHSVIEKGQTVTLRCDPISGHDNLYWYRRVMGKEIKFLLHFVKESKQDESGMPNNRFLAERTGGTYSTLKVQPAELEDSGVYFCASSQDMSSYNEQFFGPGTRLTVL.

This clonotype has a handful of counts. The J gene is TRBJ1-5, the V gene TRBV12-3 or TRBV12-4; D is uncertain. V was trimmed by 5 bases and J by 4 bases, leaving 9 bases between them. The CDR3 covers 13 residues. The CDR3 here is CASSRSENQPQHF. The CDR3 DNA is TGTGCCAGCAGTAGATCGGAGAATCAGCCCCAGCATTTT.

There are a few counts of this clonotype. V gene TRBV6-1 combines with J gene TRBJ1-1; the D is unclear. Germline V CDR1 and CDR2: MNHNS, SASEGT. V shed 5 bases and J shed 1 base, with 14 bases lying between them. The CDR3 length is 15 residues. The CDR3 is CASSSRMASNTEAFF. The CDR3 DNA reads as TGTGCCAGCAGTTCAAGGATGGCCTCGAACACTGAAGCTTTCTTT.